Below, 23 T cell receptor beta chains from the same sample are listed, as sequenced in a study of blood T cells in healthy people across ages. It was with a sample-barcoded 5' primer and a J-beta primer mix that a second PCR of roughly 7 to 12 cycles was run. TCRdb called the 5' RACE reads again in MiXCR, with one record for every CDR3 protein. The table includes 750,000 to 950,000 distinct CDR3 sequences, 25% to 30% detected once. The data were also submitted as part of a second study, on T cells of mothers and their children.

Sequenced material: blood. These TCRs come from a woman between 40 and 50 years old in good health.

This clonotype was found a few times. The chain employs TRBV7-2 and TRBJ2-1; TRBD1 matches 8 bases. The CDR3 has 18 amino acids. Germline loops: CDR1 SGHTA, CDR2 FQGNSA. The V and J ends lost 4 bases and 6 bases, in that order; junction bases with no gene match: 17. The CDR3 DNA sequence: TGTGCCAGCAGCTCCCAAACACGCGGGACAGGCCTCTCCAATGAGCAGTTCTTC. Amino acids: CASSSQTRGTGLSNEQFF.

Only a few counts were recorded for this clonotype. The chain joins TRBV24-1 to TRBJ2-6; the D gene is possibly TRBD1 (6 bases). The CDR3 length is 16 residues. Trimming removed 2 bases from V and 1 base from J, with 8 bases in between. The germline CDR1 and CDR2 sequences are KGHDR and SFDVKD. The chain's CDR3 is CATSDSQGSGANVLTF. In DNA form, the CDR3 reads TGTGCCACCAGTGATTCGCAGGGGTCTGGGGCCAACGTCCTGACTTTC.

This chain links TRBV7-9 with TRBJ1-2, with 9 positions matching TRBD1. The CDR3 loop spans 14 amino acids. Trimming took 5 bases from V and 4 from J; bases not matched to a gene: 5. CDR1 and CDR2 (germline): SEHNR, FQNEAQ (reference sequence). CDR3 coding DNA: TGTGCCAGCAGCCGGGACAGGGATCCCTATGGCTACACCTTC. It codes for CASSRDRDPYGYTF.

This sequence joins TRBV7-2 and TRBJ2-5; TRBD2 matches 14 bases. The CDR3 sequence is 16 residues long. V dropped 5 bases and J dropped 5; count of bases not matched to a gene: 7. Germline V gene data show CDR1 as SGHTA and CDR2 as FQGNSA. The CDR3 spells CASSVGTSGGAETQYF. DNA of the CDR3: TGTGCCAGCAGCGTGGGGACTAGCGGGGGCGCGGAGACCCAGTACTTC.

This clonotype was found a few times. The V gene is TRBV27, the J gene TRBJ1-2; 7 nucleotides match TRBD1. Germline V lookup: CDR1 MNHEY, CDR2 SMNVEV (reference sequence). The J segment lost 2 bases and the V segment lost 2 bases, leaving 5 bases of the junction unmatched. The CDR3 runs to 15 residues. The CDR3: CASSLGQGVNYGYTF. Written as DNA, the CDR3 is TGTGCCAGCAGTTTAGGGCAGGGGGTAAACTATGGCTACACCTTC.

This clonotype turned up a few times. The chain combines TRBV3-1 with TRBJ2-1, with D perhaps being TRBD1 or TRBD2 (6 bases each). This CDR3 region has 18 residues. Germline CDR1 reads LGHDT; CDR2 reads YNNKEL (reference sequence). Trimming took 0 bases from V and 1 from J, leaving 16 bases between them. As DNA, the CDR3 is TGTGCCAGCAGCCAAGATTTGGGGGGCTATGGATCCTACAATGAGCAGTTCTTC. It translates to CASSQDLGGYGSYNEQFF.

There are a few counts of this clonotype. The J gene is TRBJ1-1, the V gene TRBV18; D ambiguous. Per germline, CDR1 KGHSH and CDR2 LQKENI. The CDR3 is 17 residues long. V lost 3 bases and J 0 bases, leaving 17 bases between the germline ends. The CDR3 protein is CASSPATPRPLNTEAFF. Written as DNA, the CDR3 is TGTGCCAGCTCACCGGCGACTCCCCGCCCCCTGAACACTGAAGCTTTCTTT. Based on the CDR3 plus reference TRBV18 and TRBJ1-1, the full variable domain is NAGVMQNPRHLVRRRGQEARLRCSPMKGHSHVYWYRQLPEEGLKFMVYLQKENIIDESGMPKERFSAEFPKEGPSILRIQQVVRGDSAAYFCASSPATPRPLNTEAFFGQGTRLTVV.

As concerns this clonotype: One end of the junction varies from germline; a read error may be responsible. The chain carries TRBV9 and TRBJ2-4; 8 nucleotides agree with TRBD2. The CDR3 loop spans 15 amino acids. Germline V gene data show CDR1 as SGDLS and CDR2 as YYNGEE. CDR3 sequence reads: CAGSVGAGEGNIQYF. The CDR3 DNA is TGTGCCGGCAGCGTAGGAGCGGGGGAAGGCAACATTCAGTACTTC. Full variable domain (outside the CDR3, taken from reference TRBV9 and TRBJ2-4): DSGVTQTPKHLITATGQRVTLRCSPRSGDLSVYWYQQSLDQGLQFLIQYYNGEERAKGNILERFSAQQFPDLHSELNLSSLELGDSALYFCAGSVGAGEGNIQYFGAGTRLSVL.

This chain uses TRBV7-2 with TRBJ2-3; D is unresolved. CDR3 length: 17 residues. Deletions cut 2 bases from V and 1 base from J, with 16 bases between. Germline V gene data show CDR1 as SGHTA and CDR2 as FQGNSA. The CDR3 sequence: CASSLSRYQKGTDTQYF. Written as DNA, the CDR3 is TGTGCCAGCAGCTTATCCCGGTATCAAAAAGGCACAGATACGCAGTATTTT.

This clonotype has more than one count but fewer than ten. The chain combines TRBV7-2 with TRBJ1-1, with 7 bases identical to TRBD1. This CDR3 comprises 13 residues. CDR1 and CDR2 from the germline V gene are SGHTA and FQGNSA. V shed 3 bases and J 8 bases; nucleotides not matched to a gene: 6. The CDR3 bases are TGTGCCAGCAGCTTGCCGGGACAGAGAGAAGCTTTCTTT. Translation gives CASSLPGQREAFF. Full variable domain (remainder filled in from reference TRBV7-2 and TRBJ1-1): GAGVSQSPSNKVTEKGKDVELRCDPISGHTALYWYRQSLGQGLEFLIYFQGNSAPDKSGLPSDRFSAERTGGSVSTLTIQRTQQEDSAVYLCASSLPGQREAFFGQGTRLTVV.

This clonotype turned up a few times. The chain combines TRBV28 with TRBJ2-1, with D possibly TRBD1 on 5 matching bases. V dropped 5 bases and J dropped 0 bases, with 20 bases sitting between them. Germline values: CDR1 MDHEN, CDR2 SYDVKM. The CDR3 is made up of 18 amino acids. The CDR3: CASSPLLRAGRSYNEQFF. Here the CDR3 DNA reads TGTGCCAGCAGTCCGCTCCTACGAGCAGGGCGCTCCTACAATGAGCAGTTCTTC.

Only a few counts were recorded for this clonotype. Here the CDR3 DNA reads TGTGCCACCGTCCCGGGACAGGGAACAAACACTGAAGCTTTCTTT. Protein product: CATVPGQGTNTEAFF. The chain links TRBV19 to TRBJ1-1, with 9 bases matching TRBD1. The CDR3 length is 15 residues. Per germline, CDR1 LNHDA and CDR2 SQIVND (reference sequence). With V trimmed by 10 bases and J by 2 bases, 11 bases remained unmatched.

A note on this clonotype: A much more abundant neighbour one base away suggests this may be a read error. The chain is built from TRBV29-1 and TRBJ2-4; no definite D call. V was shortened by 5 bases and J by 13 bases, with 24 bases between the two germline ends. The CDR3 is 14 residues long. Per the germline V gene, CDR1 is SQVTM and CDR2 is ANQGSEA. The CDR3 here is CSVFSTGNYNEQYF. The DNA for the CDR3 is TGCAGCGTTTTTTCAACGGGCAACTACAATGAGCAGTACTTC. Drawing the rest from reference TRBV29-1 and TRBJ2-4, the complete variable domain is SAVISQKPSRDICQRGTSLTIQCQVDSQVTMMFWYRQQPGQSLTLIATANQGSEATYESGFVIDKFPISRPNLTFSTLTVSNMSPEDSSIYLCSVFSTGNYNEQYFGAGTRLSVL.

This clonotype showed up just once. This chain connects TRBV12-3 or TRBV12-4 to TRBJ2-2; weak D call: TRBD2 (6 bases). With 7 bases removed from V and 0 bases from J, the gap between germline ends came to 12 bases. This CDR3 has 15 residues. The CDR3 DNA is TGTGCCAGCACCCAGGGACTCACGAACACCGGGGAGCTGTTTTTT. It codes for CASTQGLTNTGELFF.

The V and J genes are TRBV7-9 and TRBJ1-1; D is ambiguous. The CDR3 consists of 13 residues. CDR1 and CDR2 from the germline V gene are SEHNR and FQNEAQ (reference sequence). Trimming stripped 2 bases from V and 6 bases from J, with 10 bases between. The CDR3 reads CASSLPTTPEAFF. DNA for the CDR3: TGTGCCAGCAGCTTACCAACGACTCCTGAAGCTTTCTTT.

The V gene is TRBV29-1, the J gene TRBJ1-2; TRBD1 agrees at 8 bases. The CDR3 is 16 amino acids. With V trimmed by 5 bases and J by 8 bases, 19 bases remained unmatched. Germline V gene lookup returns CDR1 SQVTM and CDR2 ANQGSEA. CDR3 in DNA: TGCAGCGTTTTCGTGGCAGGGGGCCTTTCGATGGAGGGCTACACCTTC. Protein: CSVFVAGGLSMEGYTF.

This clonotype was recorded a few times. V is TRBV30 and J is TRBJ1-2; D possibly corresponds to TRBD1 (5 bases). Germline CDR1 and CDR2: GTSNPN and SVGIG (reference sequence). Trimming removed 1 base at V and 4 bases at J, with 10 bases between. CDR3 size: 13 residues. The CDR3 coding sequence is TGTGCCTGGAGTGCCGGGACGGCCTATGGCTACACCTTC. Translation: CAWSAGTAYGYTF.

In this sample, this clonotype turned up many times. The chain uses TRBV29-1 and TRBJ2-7, with 8 positions matching TRBD2. Germline V gene lookup returns CDR1 SQVTM and CDR2 ANQGSEA. Germline trimming cut 5 bases from V and 6 bases from J; bases unmatched to any gene: 3. CDR3 length: 11 residues. CDR3 DNA: TGCAGCGTTCGAAGCGGGAGCGAGCAGTACTTC. Its protein product is CSVRSGSEQYF.

This clonotype was counted ten times or more. The chain joins TRBV27 to TRBJ2-1; TRBD1 or TRBD2 may be the D gene (5 bases each). V dropped 3 bases and J dropped 9 bases, with 9 bases sitting between them. This CDR3 comprises 12 residues. The V gene's germline CDR1 is MNHEY and CDR2 SMNVEV (reference sequence). CDR3 DNA sequence: TGTGCCAGCAGTTTGGGGGATGTTGAGCAGTTCTTC. The encoded protein is CASSLGDVEQFF.

V gene TRBV7-8 combines with J gene TRBJ2-1; no definite D call. The CDR3 consists of 15 residues. V gave up 6 bases and J gave up 8 bases, with 20 bases separating them. Germline V CDR1 and CDR2: SGHVS, FQNEAQ. CDR3 amino acids: CASSQESPMEYEQFF. The CDR3, as DNA: TGTGCCAGCAGTCAGGAAAGCCCTATGGAATATGAGCAGTTCTTC.

The gene calls are TRBV20-1 and TRBJ2-7, with D perhaps TRBD1 (5 bases). The CDR3 extends over 14 amino acids. The germline CDR1 and CDR2 sequences are DFQATT and SNEGSKA (reference sequence). V lost 2 bases to trimming and J lost 6 bases, with 17 bases between them. In nucleotides, the CDR3 is TGCAGTGCTAGAAACCTCGACAGCTCGGGCGAGCAGTACTTC. Residues: CSARNLDSSGEQYF.

This clonotype was detected many times. The V and J genes are TRBV20-1 and TRBJ2-4; D possibly uses TRBD1 or TRBD2 (6 bases each). The CDR3 extends over 14 amino acids. The V and J ends lost 6 bases and 0 bases respectively, with 12 bases between them. In germline, CDR1 is DFQATT, CDR2 SNEGSKA (reference sequence). In DNA form, the CDR3 reads TGCAGTGCCCGGGGGCTTAGAGCCAAAAACATTCAGTACTTC. It is translated as CSARGLRAKNIQYF.

At least ten counts were recorded for this clonotype. The V call is TRBV4-1, the J call TRBJ2-3; TRBD2 matches 8 bases. Trimming cost V 0 bases and J 5 bases; bases outside gene matches: 7. This CDR3 is 16 amino acids long. Per the germline V gene, CDR1 is MGHRA and CDR2 is YSYEKL. The CDR3, as DNA: TGCGCCAGCAGCCAAGAACGGCTAGCGGGCGGAGATACGCAGTATTTT. It codes for CASSQERLAGGDTQYF.